The rows below give T cell receptor beta chains drawn from one sample of a study of blood T cells in healthy people across ages. TCRdb passed the 5' RACE reads through MiXCR, listing each CDR3 protein once. The sample has about 1 million distinct CDR3 sequences; 45% are singletons. Sequencing was performed on blood. These receptors were collected from a woman aged 60 to 75 in good health. Both conserved end residues are part of each CDR3.

v_call	cdr3_aa
TRBV7-8	CASSLSQSSYNEQYF
TRBV6-6	CASSYAGPADSTDTQYF
TRBV7-9	CASSSYQGAFSNYGCTF
TRBV27	CASSLSSGGRPHIQYF
TRBV5-1	CASSSEKTTAGWSYEQYF
TRBV29-1	CSVEDRGGGEKQFF
TRBV7-2	CASSLEGRVLAGYEQYF
TRBV7-3	CSSSLNGGGADEQFF
TRBV28	CASNGWGGSYEQYF
TRBV28	CASSSPTGEGSPLHF
TRBV6-1	CASSEGRAFEQYF
TRBV5-1	CASRGRGDTEAFF
TRBV7-6	CASSSAGAIGRETQFF
TRBV6-5	CASKPDFSGANVLTF
TRBV27	CASSLYRGLTDTQYF
TRBV11-1	CASIPTQSEQYF
TRBV11-2	CASSLVSGRSHEQYF
TRBV2	CASGPGERGTEAFF